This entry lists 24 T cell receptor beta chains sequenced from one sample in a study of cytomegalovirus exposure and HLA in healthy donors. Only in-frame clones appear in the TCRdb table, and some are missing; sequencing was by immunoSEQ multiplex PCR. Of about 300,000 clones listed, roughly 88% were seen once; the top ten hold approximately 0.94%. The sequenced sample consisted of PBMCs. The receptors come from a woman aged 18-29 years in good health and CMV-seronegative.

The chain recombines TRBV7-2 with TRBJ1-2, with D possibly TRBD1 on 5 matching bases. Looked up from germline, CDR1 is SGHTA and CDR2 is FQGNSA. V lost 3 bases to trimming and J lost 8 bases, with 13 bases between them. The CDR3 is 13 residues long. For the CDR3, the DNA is TGTGCCAGCAGCTTCAGGGTCCGGGAGGGCTACACCTTC. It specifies CASSFRVREGYTF.

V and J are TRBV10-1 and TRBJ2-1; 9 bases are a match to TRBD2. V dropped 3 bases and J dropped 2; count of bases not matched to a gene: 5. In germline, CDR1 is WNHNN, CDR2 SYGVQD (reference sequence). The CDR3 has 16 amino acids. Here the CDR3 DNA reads TGCGCCAGCAGTGATCGGGCTAGCGGGACCTACAATGAGCAGTTCTTC. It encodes CASSDRASGTYNEQFF.

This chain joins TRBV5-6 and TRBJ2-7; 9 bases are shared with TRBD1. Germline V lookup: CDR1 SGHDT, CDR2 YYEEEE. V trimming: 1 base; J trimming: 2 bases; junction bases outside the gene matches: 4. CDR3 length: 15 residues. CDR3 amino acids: CASSLMGQGPYEQYF. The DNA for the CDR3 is TGTGCCAGCAGCTTGATGGGACAGGGTCCCTACGAGCAGTACTTC.

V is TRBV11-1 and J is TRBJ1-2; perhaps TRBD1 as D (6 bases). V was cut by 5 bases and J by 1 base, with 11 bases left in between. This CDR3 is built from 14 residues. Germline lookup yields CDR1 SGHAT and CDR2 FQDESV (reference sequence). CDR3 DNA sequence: TGTGCCAGCAGCCCAGGGGTGCTTAACTATGGCTACACCTTC. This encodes CASSPGVLNYGYTF.

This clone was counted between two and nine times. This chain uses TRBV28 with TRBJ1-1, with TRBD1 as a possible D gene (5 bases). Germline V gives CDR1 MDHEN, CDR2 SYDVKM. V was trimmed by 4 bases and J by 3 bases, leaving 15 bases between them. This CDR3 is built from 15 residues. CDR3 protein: CASSSPRTGDTEAFF. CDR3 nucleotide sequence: TGTGCCAGCAGTTCCCCGAGAACGGGGGACACTGAAGCTTTCTTT.

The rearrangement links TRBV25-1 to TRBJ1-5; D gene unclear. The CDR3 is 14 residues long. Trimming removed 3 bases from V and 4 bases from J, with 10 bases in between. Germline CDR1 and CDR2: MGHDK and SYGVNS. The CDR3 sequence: CASSDRSFNQPQHF. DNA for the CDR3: TGTGCCAGCAGTGATAGGAGTTTTAATCAGCCCCAGCATTTT.

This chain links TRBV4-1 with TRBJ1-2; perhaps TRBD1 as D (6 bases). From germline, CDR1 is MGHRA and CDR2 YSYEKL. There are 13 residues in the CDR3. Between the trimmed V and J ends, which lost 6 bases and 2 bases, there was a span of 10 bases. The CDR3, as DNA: TGCGCCAGCAGTCCAACAGGGAACTATGGCTACACCTTC. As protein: CASSPTGNYGYTF.

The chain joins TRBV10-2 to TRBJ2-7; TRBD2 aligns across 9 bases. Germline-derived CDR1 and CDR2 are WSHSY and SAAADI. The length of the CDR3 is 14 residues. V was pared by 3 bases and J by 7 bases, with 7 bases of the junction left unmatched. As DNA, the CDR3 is TGCGCCAGCAGTGAAAGGGGGCTAGCGGGAGAGCAGTACTTC. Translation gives CASSERGLAGEQYF.

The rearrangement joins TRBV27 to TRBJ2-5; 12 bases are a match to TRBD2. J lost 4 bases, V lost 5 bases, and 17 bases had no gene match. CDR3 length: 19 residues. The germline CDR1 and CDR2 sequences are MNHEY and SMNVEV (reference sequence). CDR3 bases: TGTGCCAGCAGTGGATCCCCTAGCGGGAGGGCCCGGGGTCGAGAGACCCAGTACTTC. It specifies CASSGSPSGRARGRETQYF.

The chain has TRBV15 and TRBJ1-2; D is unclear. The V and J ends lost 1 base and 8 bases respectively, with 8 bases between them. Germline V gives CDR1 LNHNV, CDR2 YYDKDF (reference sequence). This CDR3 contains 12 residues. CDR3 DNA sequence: TGTGCCACCAGCAGAGGGCAGTCCGGCTACACCTTC. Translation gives CATSRGQSGYTF.

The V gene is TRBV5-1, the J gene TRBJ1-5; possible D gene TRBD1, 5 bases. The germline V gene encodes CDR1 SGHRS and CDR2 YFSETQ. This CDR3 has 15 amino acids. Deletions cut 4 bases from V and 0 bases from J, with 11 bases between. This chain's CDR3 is CASSPGGNSNQPQHF. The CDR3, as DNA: TGCGCCAGCAGCCCTGGGGGGAATAGCAATCAGCCCCAGCATTTT. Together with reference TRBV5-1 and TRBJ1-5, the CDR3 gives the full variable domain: KAGVTQTPRYLIKTRGQQVTLSCSPISGHRSVSWYQQTPGQGLQFLFEYFSETQRNKGNFPGRFSGRQFSNSRSEMNVSTLELGDSALYLCASSPGGNSNQPQHFGDGTRLSIL.

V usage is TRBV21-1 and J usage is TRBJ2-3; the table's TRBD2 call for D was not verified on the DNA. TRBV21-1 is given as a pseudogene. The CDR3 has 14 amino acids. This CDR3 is CASSTGEGTDTQYF. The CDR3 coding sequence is TGTGCCAGCAGCACGGGGGAAGGGACAGATACGCAGTATTTT.

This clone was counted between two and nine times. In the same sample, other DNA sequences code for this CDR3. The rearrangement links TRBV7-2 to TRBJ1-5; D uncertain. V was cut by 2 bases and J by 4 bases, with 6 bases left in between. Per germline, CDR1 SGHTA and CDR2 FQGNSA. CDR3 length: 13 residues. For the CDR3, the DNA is TGTGCCAGCAGCTTACGGGGAAATCAGCCCCAGCATTTT. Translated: CASSLRGNQPQHF.

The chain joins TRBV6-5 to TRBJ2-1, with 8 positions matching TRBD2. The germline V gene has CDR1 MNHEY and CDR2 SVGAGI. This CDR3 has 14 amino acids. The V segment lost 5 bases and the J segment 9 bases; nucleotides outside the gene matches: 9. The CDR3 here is CASSAPSGGVEQFF. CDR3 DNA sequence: TGTGCCAGCAGTGCCCCGAGCGGGGGTGTTGAGCAGTTCTTC.

In DNA form, the CDR3 reads TGTGCCAGCAGTTACTCGAGCGGAGTCTCTGATACGCAGTATTTT. Translated, it gives CASSYSSGVSDTQYF. This sequence joins TRBV6-5 and TRBJ2-3; D might be TRBD2 (5 bases). CDR3 length: 15 residues. CDR1 and CDR2 from the germline V gene are MNHEY and SVGAGI. V was cut by 0 bases and J by 6 bases, with 13 bases left in between.

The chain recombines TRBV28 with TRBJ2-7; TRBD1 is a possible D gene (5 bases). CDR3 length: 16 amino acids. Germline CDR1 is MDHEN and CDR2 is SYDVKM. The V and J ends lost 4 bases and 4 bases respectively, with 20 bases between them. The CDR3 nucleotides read TGTGCCAGCAGTTCCACCAGGGCACGCAGAGTGTACGAGCAGTACTTC. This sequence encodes CASSSTRARRVYEQYF.

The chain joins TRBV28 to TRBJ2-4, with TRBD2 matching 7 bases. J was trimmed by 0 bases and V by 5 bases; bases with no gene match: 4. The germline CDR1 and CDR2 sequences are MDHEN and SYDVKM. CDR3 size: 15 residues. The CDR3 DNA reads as TGTGCCAGCAGTGGGGGGGGGTTAGCCAAAAACATTCAGTACTTC. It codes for CASSGGGLAKNIQYF. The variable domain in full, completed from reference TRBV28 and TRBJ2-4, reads DVKVTQSSRYLVKRTGEKVFLECVQDMDHENMFWYRQDPGLGLRLIYFSYDVKMKEKGDIPEGYSVSREKKERFSLILESASTNQTSMYLCASSGGGLAKNIQYFGAGTRLSVL.

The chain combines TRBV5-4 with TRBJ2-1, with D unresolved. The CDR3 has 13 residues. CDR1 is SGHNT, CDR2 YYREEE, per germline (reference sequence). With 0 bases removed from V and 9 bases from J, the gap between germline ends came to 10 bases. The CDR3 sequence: CASSLVEYGEQFF. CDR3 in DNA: TGTGCCAGCAGCTTGGTGGAGTACGGTGAGCAGTTCTTC.

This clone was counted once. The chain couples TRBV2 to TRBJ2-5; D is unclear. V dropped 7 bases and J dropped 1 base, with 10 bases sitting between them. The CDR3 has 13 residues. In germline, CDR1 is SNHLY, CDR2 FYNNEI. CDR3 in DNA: TGTGCCAGCATGGCCACAGTCCAAGAGACCCAGTACTTC. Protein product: CASMATVQETQYF. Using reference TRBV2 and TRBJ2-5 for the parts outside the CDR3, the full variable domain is EPEVTQTPSHQVTQMGQEVILRCVPISNHLYFYWYRQILGQKVEFLVSFYNNEISEKSEIFDDQFSVERPDGSNFTLKIRSTKLEDSAMYFCASMATVQETQYFGPGTRLLVL.

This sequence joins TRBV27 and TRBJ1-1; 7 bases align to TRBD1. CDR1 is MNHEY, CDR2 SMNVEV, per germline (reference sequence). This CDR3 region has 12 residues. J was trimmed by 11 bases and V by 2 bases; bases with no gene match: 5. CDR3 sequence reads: CASSLRQGRAFF. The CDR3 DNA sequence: TGTGCCAGCAGTTTACGACAGGGTAGGGCTTTCTTT.

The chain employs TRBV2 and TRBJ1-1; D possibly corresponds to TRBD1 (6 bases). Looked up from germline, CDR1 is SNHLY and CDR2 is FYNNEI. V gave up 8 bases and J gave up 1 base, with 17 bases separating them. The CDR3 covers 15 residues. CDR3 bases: TGTGCCAGCCGGGCGGGGGCGAGGAGGAACACTGAAGCTTTCTTT. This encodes CASRAGARRNTEAFF. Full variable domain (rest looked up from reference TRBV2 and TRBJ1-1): EPEVTQTPSHQVTQMGQEVILRCVPISNHLYFYWYRQILGQKVEFLVSFYNNEISEKSEIFDDQFSVERPDGSNFTLKIRSTKLEDSAMYFCASRAGARRNTEAFFGQGTRLTVV.

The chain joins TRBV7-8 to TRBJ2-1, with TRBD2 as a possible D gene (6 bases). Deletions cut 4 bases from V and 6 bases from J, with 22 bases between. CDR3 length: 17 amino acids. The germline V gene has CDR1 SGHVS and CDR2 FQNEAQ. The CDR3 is CASSSRSSGKRVNEQFF. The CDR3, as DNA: TGTGCCAGCAGCTCGCGAAGTAGCGGTAAAAGGGTCAATGAGCAGTTCTTC.

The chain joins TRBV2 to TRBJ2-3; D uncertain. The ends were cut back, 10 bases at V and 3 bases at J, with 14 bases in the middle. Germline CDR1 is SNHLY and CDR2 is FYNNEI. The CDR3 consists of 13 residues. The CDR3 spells CATRARVTDTQYF. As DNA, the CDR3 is TGTGCCACACGTGCCCGGGTAACAGATACGCAGTATTTT.

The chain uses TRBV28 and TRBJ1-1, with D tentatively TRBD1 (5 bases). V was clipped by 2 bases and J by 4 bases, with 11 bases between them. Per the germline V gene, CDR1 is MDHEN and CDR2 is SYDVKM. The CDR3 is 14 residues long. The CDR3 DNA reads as TGTGCCAGCAGTTTACGGGAGGGGACCACTGAAGCTTTCTTT. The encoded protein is CASSLREGTTEAFF.